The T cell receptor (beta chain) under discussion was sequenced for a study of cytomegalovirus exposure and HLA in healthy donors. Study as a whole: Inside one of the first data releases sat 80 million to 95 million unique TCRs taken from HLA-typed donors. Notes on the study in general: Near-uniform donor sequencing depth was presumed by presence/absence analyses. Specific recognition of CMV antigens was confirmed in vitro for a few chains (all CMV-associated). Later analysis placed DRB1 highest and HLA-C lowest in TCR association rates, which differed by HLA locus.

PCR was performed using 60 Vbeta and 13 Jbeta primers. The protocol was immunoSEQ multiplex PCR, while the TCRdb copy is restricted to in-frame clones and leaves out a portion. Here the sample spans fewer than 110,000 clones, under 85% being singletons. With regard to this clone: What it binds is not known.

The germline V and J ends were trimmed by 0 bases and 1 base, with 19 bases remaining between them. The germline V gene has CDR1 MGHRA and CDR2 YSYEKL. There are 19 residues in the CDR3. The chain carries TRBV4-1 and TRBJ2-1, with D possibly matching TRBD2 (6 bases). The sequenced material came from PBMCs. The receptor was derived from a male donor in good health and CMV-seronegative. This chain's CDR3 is CASSQEDNSGGMSYNEQFF. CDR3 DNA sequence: TGCGCCAGCAGCCAAGAGGACAACAGTGGGGGGATGTCCTACAATGAGCAGTTCTTC.